The 3 T cell receptor beta chains reported below all come from one sample, sequenced in a study of blood T cell repertoires in COVID-19 (dated by TCRdb to between 2020 and 2021). The library was made by the immunoSEQ multiplex PCR assay. Sourced from immuneACCESS, this table was stored by TCRdb with only in-frame sequences that have V and J called. A share of the clones is absent; for the studies checked, an unresolved V gene accounts for under half, and the remainder has no known explanation. The sample yields nearly 65,000 clones; about 88% were counted once. The ten top clones hold over 9% of the sample. The sample was peripheral blood. The receptors shown here come from a human donor in a cohort sampled during active COVID-19.

The chain is built from TRBV24-1 and TRBJ2-5, with 9 bases identical to TRBD1. V shed 1 base, J shed 3 bases, and the junction held 5 bases outside the gene matches. The CDR3 is 16 amino acids. Germline V lookup: CDR1 KGHDR, CDR2 SFDVKD. The CDR3: CATSDFLGQGKETQYF. The CDR3 nucleotides are TGTGCCACCAGTGATTTTCTGGGACAGGGTAAAGAGACCCAGTACTTC.

This sequence joins TRBV11-2 and TRBJ2-4, with a possible D match to TRBD2 (6 bases). CDR1 is SGHAT and CDR2 is FQNNGV in the germline V gene. The CDR3 contains 14 residues. V was clipped by 4 bases and J by 5 bases, with 12 bases between them. CDR3 nucleotides: TGTGCCAGCAGCTCGGGGCGGGGTCAAAACATTCAGTACTTC. This sequence encodes CASSSGRGQNIQYF.

This clone was found a few times. This sequence joins TRBV4-2 and TRBJ2-3; 11 nucleotides align to TRBD2. Per germline, CDR1 LGHNA and CDR2 YNFKEQ. V was clipped by 0 bases and J by 3 bases; unmatched bases: 17. The CDR3 runs to 21 residues. In DNA, the CDR3 is TGTGCCAGCAGCCAAGAATTGGTAACAAGAGGGCTAGCGGGGGGAACAGATACGCAGTATTTT. Protein product: CASSQELVTRGLAGGTDTQYF.